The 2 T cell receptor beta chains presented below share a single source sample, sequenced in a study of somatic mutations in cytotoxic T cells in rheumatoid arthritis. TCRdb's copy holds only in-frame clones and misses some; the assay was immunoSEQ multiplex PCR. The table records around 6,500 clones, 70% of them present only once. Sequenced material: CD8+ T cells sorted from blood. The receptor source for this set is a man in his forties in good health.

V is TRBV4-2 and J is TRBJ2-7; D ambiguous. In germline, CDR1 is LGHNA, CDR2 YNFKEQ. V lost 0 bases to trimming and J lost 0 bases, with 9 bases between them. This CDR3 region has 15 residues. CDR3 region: CASSQEEGSSYEQYV. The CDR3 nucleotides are TGTGCCAGCAGCCAAGAGGAAGGTAGCTCCTACGAGCAGTACGTC.

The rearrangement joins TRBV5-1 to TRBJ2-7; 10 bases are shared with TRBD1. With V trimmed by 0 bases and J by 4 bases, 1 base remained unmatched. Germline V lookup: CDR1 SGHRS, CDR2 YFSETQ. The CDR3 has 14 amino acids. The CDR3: CASSLGQGAYEQYV. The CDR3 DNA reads TGCGCCAGCAGCTTGGGACAGGGGGCTTACGAGCAGTACGTC.